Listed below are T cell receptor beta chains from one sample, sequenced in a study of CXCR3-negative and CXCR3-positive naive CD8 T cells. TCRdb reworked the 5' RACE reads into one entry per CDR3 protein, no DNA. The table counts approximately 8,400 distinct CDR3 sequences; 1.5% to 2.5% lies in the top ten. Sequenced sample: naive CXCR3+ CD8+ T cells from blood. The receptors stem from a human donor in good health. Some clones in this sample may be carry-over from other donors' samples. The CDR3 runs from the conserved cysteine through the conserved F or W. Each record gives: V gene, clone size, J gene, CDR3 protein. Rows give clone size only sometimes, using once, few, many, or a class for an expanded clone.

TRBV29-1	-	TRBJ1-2	CSVRIPGGLYGYTF
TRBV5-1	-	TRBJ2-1	CASSLRGGPRPNNEQFF
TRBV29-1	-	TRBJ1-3	CSVIPTGAGNTIYF
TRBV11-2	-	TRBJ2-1	CASSTGLRSSYNEQFF
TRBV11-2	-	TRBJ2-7	CASSSPRDRVAYEQYF
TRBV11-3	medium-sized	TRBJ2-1	CASSLIALGEGRNEQFF
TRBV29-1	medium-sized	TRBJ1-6	CSPAPGTVRNSPLHF
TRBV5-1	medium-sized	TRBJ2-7	CASSSNDRYEQYF
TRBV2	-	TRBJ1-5	CASRGTGEYSNQPQHF
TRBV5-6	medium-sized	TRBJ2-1	CASSRWVDRGLGEQFF
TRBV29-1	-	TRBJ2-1	CSVGLAPSYNEQFF
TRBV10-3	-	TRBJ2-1	CAISDTLAGAYNEQFF
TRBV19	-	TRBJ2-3	CASSGMDTDTQYF
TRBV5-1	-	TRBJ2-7	CASRIVEEGHYEQYF
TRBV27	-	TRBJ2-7	CASSGQGSFYEQYF
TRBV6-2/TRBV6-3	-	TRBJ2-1	CASEPIRGLSNEQFF
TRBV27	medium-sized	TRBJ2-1	CATSQLREYNEQFF
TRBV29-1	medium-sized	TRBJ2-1	CSVEDGLAGGPYNEQFF
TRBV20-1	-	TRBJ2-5	CSAPSASGGETQYF
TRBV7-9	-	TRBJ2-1	CASCLGWDEQFF
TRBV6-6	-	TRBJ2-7	CASSQADSSIGYEQYF
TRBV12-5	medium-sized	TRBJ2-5	CASGGTTYQETQYF
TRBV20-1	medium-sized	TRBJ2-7	CSARDRLARYEQYF
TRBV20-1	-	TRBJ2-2	CSASLRADTGELLF
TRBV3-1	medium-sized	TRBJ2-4	CASSHLSRNGKNIQYF
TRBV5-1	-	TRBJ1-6	CASSHGQGMDSPLHF
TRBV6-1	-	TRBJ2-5	CASTGEETQYF
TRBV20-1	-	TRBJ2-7	CSARVFRDRDYEQYF
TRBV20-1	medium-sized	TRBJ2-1	CSARDPLAPYNEQFF
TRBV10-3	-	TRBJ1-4	CAIAEGGQGNEKLFF
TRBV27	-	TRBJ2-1	CASSPYSGNEQFF
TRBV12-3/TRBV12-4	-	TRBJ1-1	CASSFAPSGFGEAFF
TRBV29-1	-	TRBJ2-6	CSVELRTSGRSGANVLTF
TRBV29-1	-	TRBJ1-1	CSVRVGASSTEAFF
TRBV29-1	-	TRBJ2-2	CSVLGTGELFF
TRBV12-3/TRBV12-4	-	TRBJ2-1	CASRKSSYNEQFF
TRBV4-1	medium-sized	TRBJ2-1	CASSQWTSGDLSYNEQFF
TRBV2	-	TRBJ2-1	CASRRGPNSYNEQFF
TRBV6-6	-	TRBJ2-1	CASSYQLRDSNNEQFF
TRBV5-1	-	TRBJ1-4	CASSAGQGATNEKLFF
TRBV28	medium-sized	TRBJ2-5	CASSLYGGWSGQETQYF
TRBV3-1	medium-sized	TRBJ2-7	CASRRTGVPYEQYF
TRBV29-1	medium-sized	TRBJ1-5	CSAFGGGGQPQHF
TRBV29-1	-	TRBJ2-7	CSVGSPTGSYEQYF
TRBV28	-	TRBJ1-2	CASSIPGPGVYGYTF
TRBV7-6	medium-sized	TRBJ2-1	CASSRGLAGMSYNEQFF
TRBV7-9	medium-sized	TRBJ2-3	CASSFDSGRGDTQYF
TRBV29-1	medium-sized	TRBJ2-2	CSVAVAGGNTGELFF
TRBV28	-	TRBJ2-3	CASSVSPGLAGVTDTQYF
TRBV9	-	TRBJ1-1	CASSAQGAAAEAFF
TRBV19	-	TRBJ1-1	CASSWEPNTEAFF
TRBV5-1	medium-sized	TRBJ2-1	CASSFTGTHNEQFF
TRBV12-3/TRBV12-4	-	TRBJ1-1	CASSLALGWTEAFF